This entry lists 25 T cell receptor beta chains sequenced from one sample in a study of blood T cell repertoires in COVID-19. The data were produced by immunoSEQ multiplex PCR, yet TCRdb's version contains in-frame clones alone and is incomplete. The sample shows around 330,000 clones, around 84% of them seen only once. Sequencing was done on a sample of PBMCs or T cells enriched from blood (not recorded which). All receptors derive from a woman aged 25-40 years who had been exposed to COVID-19.

The chain joins TRBV25-1 to TRBJ2-5; 10 bases are shared with TRBD1. The V gene end was trimmed by 3 bases and the J gene end by 5 bases; junction bases not matched to a gene: 9. This CDR3 region has 16 residues. Per germline, CDR1 MGHDK and CDR2 SYGVNS. DNA for the CDR3: TGTGCCAGCAGTGAGTTCGGGACAGGGGAGAGGGAGACCCAGTACTTC. As protein: CASSEFGTGERETQYF.

V usage is TRBV27 and J usage is TRBJ2-1, with 10 bases fitting TRBD2. This CDR3 spans 14 amino acids. Unmatched junction bases numbered 4, after V lost 4 bases and J lost 7 bases. The germline CDR1 and CDR2 sequences are MNHEY and SMNVEV (reference sequence). The CDR3 protein is CASSSSGGGNEQFF. The CDR3 DNA reads as TGTGCCAGCAGTTCTAGCGGGGGTGGAAATGAGCAGTTCTTC.

The chain recombines TRBV28 with TRBJ2-7; 7 nucleotides line up with TRBD1. CDR1 MDHEN and CDR2 SYDVKM come from the germline V gene. Trimming removed 4 bases from V and 2 bases from J; junction bases left unmatched: 8. The CDR3 consists of 15 residues. The chain's CDR3 is CASSSLAGGPYEQYF. The CDR3 DNA reads TGTGCCAGCAGTTCTCTAGCAGGGGGTCCCTACGAGCAGTACTTC.

The sample holds one count of this clone. V usage is TRBV6-1 and J usage is TRBJ2-7; 11 bases agree with TRBD1. The junction had 2 bases not matched to a gene; V was cut back by 1 base and J by 3 bases. There are 15 residues in the CDR3. Germline CDR1 reads MNHNS; CDR2 reads SASEGT. The CDR3 sequence: CASSEEGTGGYEQYF. The CDR3 coding sequence is TGTGCCAGCAGTGAAGAGGGGACAGGGGGCTACGAGCAGTACTTC.

DNA of the CDR3: TGTGCCACCAGCTACCGGACAGGGGACACTGAAGCTTTCTTT. It encodes CATSYRTGDTEAFF. This chain links TRBV15 with TRBJ1-1; 9 bases are a match to TRBD1. The CDR3 runs 14 residues. Unmatched junction bases numbered 4, after V lost 5 bases and J lost 3 bases. From germline, CDR1 is LNHNV and CDR2 YYDKDF (reference sequence).

The chain is built from TRBV19 and TRBJ1-5; 9 bases are shared with TRBD1. Germline V gene lookup returns CDR1 LNHDA and CDR2 SQIVND (reference sequence). J gave up 5 bases and V 1 base, and 3 bases lay outside the gene matches. The CDR3 has 15 amino acids. The chain's CDR3 is CASSIGDRGYQPQHF. Here the CDR3 DNA reads TGTGCCAGTAGTATAGGAGACAGGGGGTATCAGCCCCAGCATTTT.

This clone was found a few times. CDR3 in amino acids: CASSRRRTGHQGYTF. The CDR3 region has the DNA TGTGCCAGCAGCCGCCGGCGGACAGGGCATCAAGGCTACACCTTC. J is TRBJ1-2 and V is TRBV7-8; 8 positions match TRBD1. Germline-derived CDR1 and CDR2 are SGHVS and FQNEAQ. V was clipped by 5 bases and J by 8 bases; unmatched bases: 13. The CDR3 totals 15 residues. Full variable domain (missing parts from reference TRBV7-8 and TRBJ1-2): GAGVSQSPRYKVAKRGQDVALRCDPISGHVSLFWYQQALGQGPEFLTYFQNEAQLDKSGLPSDRFFAERPEGSVSTLKIQRTQQEDSAVYLCASSRRRTGHQGYTFGSGTRLTVV.

The gene calls are TRBV29-1 and TRBJ2-7, with 9 bases lining up with TRBD1. Per the germline V gene, CDR1 is SQVTM and CDR2 is ANQGSEA. The CDR3 consists of 12 residues. The V gene end was trimmed by 8 bases and the J gene end by 4 bases; junction bases not matched to a gene: 6. The CDR3 spells CSSGDRAYEQYF. Here the CDR3 DNA reads TGCAGCTCTGGGGACAGGGCTTACGAGCAGTACTTC.

In this sample, this clone turned up a few times. The J gene is TRBJ2-7, the V gene TRBV19, with 9 bases fitting TRBD2. The V and J ends lost 10 bases and 4 bases, in that order; junction bases with no gene match: 11. The length of the CDR3 is 14 residues. Germline CDR1 LNHDA, CDR2 SQIVND (reference sequence). This CDR3 reads CATYAGGPSYEQYF. As DNA, the CDR3 is TGTGCCACTTACGCGGGAGGGCCCTCTTACGAGCAGTACTTC.

The V gene is TRBV28, the J gene TRBJ2-7, with D tentatively TRBD2 (7 bases). The CDR3 loop spans 14 amino acids. CDR1 MDHEN and CDR2 SYDVKM come from the germline V gene. V gave up 10 bases and J gave up 0 bases, with 16 bases separating them. The CDR3 sequence is CATLEGGSSYEQYF. The DNA of the CDR3 is TGTGCCACTCTCGAGGGGGGGAGCTCCTACGAGCAGTACTTC. Using reference TRBV28 and TRBJ2-7 for the parts outside the CDR3, the full variable domain is DVKVTQSSRYLVKRTGEKVFLECVQDMDHENMFWYRQDPGLGLRLIYFSYDVKMKEKGDIPEGYSVSREKKERFSLILESASTNQTSMYLCATLEGGSSYEQYFGPGTRLTVT.

The chain links TRBV12-5 to TRBJ1-4; D is ambiguous. This CDR3 comprises 12 residues. Germline-derived CDR1 and CDR2 are LGHNT and FRNRAP. The V gene lost 2 bases and the J gene lost 13 bases, with 11 bases spanning the gap. The CDR3: CASGLTPAILFF. The CDR3 region has the DNA TGTGCTAGTGGTTTGACACCCGCAATACTGTTTTTT.

V usage is TRBV7-2 and J usage is TRBJ2-7; 10 bases agree with TRBD1. Germline loops: CDR1 SGHTA, CDR2 FQGNSA. CDR3 length equals 14 residues. V gave up 2 bases and J gave up 6 bases; unmatched junction bases: 4. In DNA, the CDR3 is TGTGCCAGCAGCTTATCCGGGACAGGGGTCGAGCAGTACTTC. It is translated as CASSLSGTGVEQYF.

V usage is TRBV3-1 (or the pseudogene TRBV3-2) and J usage is TRBJ1-1; TRBD1 matches at 8 bases. V lost 5 bases, J lost 0 bases, and 11 bases stayed unmatched. The CDR3 runs to 17 residues. The V gene's germline CDR1 is LGHDT and CDR2 YNNKEL (reference sequence). CDR3 sequence: CASSSRSTGDMNTEAFF. In DNA, the CDR3 is TGTGCCAGCAGCTCGAGATCGACAGGGGACATGAACACTGAAGCTTTCTTT.

This clone showed up many times. V and J are TRBV25-1 and TRBJ2-2; D ambiguous. V was trimmed by 2 bases and J by 3 bases, leaving 4 bases between them. Germline loops: CDR1 MGHDK, CDR2 SYGVNS. This CDR3 is 13 amino acids long. The CDR3 region is CASSELDTGELFF. As DNA, the CDR3 is TGTGCCAGCAGTGAACTAGACACCGGGGAGCTGTTTTTT.

This rearrangement joins TRBV6-4 to TRBJ2-3, with TRBD2 matching 7 bases. Germline CDR1 is MRHNA and CDR2 is SNTAGT. With 6 bases clipped from V and 0 bases from J, the junction kept 6 bases outside the gene matches. CDR3 length equals 15 residues. CDR3 sequence reads: CASSVSGASTDTQYF. CDR3 nucleotides: TGTGCCAGCAGCGTAAGCGGGGCGAGCACAGATACGCAGTATTTT.

The chain couples TRBV6-1 to TRBJ2-5, with 10 bases that match TRBD2. Per germline, CDR1 MNHNS and CDR2 SASEGT. The CDR3 extends over 15 amino acids. V trimming: 2 bases; J trimming: 4 bases; junction bases outside the gene matches: 4. The CDR3 loop reads CASSELGLATETQYF. The CDR3 DNA is TGTGCCAGCAGTGAATTGGGACTAGCGACAGAGACCCAGTACTTC.

With regard to this clone: Other nucleotide sequences in the sample specify the same CDR3. The chain couples TRBV28 to TRBJ1-5; maybe TRBD1 (5 bases). Trimming stripped 3 bases from V and 2 bases from J, with 11 bases between. The CDR3 is made up of 15 amino acids. The germline V gene has CDR1 MDHEN and CDR2 SYDVKM. CDR3: CASSFLGGGNQPQHF. CDR3 DNA: TGTGCCAGCAGTTTTTTGGGGGGGGGCAATCAGCCCCAGCATTTT. Full variable domain (rest looked up from reference TRBV28 and TRBJ1-5): DVKVTQSSRYLVKRTGEKVFLECVQDMDHENMFWYRQDPGLGLRLIYFSYDVKMKEKGDIPEGYSVSREKKERFSLILESASTNQTSMYLCASSFLGGGNQPQHFGDGTRLSIL.

V usage is TRBV28 and J usage is TRBJ1-4; D remains ambiguous. CDR3 length: 18 amino acids. V was shortened by 7 bases and J by 0 bases, with 21 bases between the two germline ends. CDR1 is MDHEN, CDR2 SYDVKM, per germline. The CDR3 region has the DNA TGTGCCAGCACCAACCGCCCTCTGGGGAGACCAACTAATGAAAAACTGTTTTTT. Translation gives CASTNRPLGRPTNEKLFF.

This chain uses TRBV5-1 with TRBJ2-1; 9 positions agree with TRBD2. With 1 base clipped from V and 4 bases from J, the junction kept 6 bases outside the gene matches. Germline CDR1 is SGHRS and CDR2 is YFSETQ. The CDR3 length is 16 residues. The CDR3 spells CASSLSSGGLYNEQFF. CDR3 coding DNA: TGCGCCAGCAGCTTGAGTAGCGGGGGACTTTACAATGAGCAGTTCTTC.

This clone showed up just once. The chain carries TRBV18 and TRBJ1-1, with 7 bases identical to TRBD1. Germline V lookup: CDR1 KGHSH, CDR2 LQKENI. The CDR3 sequence is 16 residues long. Trimming took 3 bases from V and 1 from J; bases not matched to a gene: 8. This CDR3 reads CASSPSDRPSNTEAFF. CDR3 coding DNA: TGTGCCAGCTCACCTTCGGACAGGCCTTCGAACACTGAAGCTTTCTTT.

This clone has more than one count but fewer than ten. The genes are TRBV7-6 and TRBJ2-1; 12 bases fit TRBD2. CDR1 and CDR2 from the germline V gene are SGHVS and FNYEAQ. With V trimmed by 8 bases and J by 7 bases, 9 bases remained unmatched. There are 15 residues in the CDR3. CDR3 amino acids: CASAPTSGRRNEQFF. The DNA of the CDR3 is TGTGCCAGCGCCCCGACTAGCGGGAGAAGAAATGAGCAGTTCTTC.

The chain links TRBV7-8 to TRBJ2-3, with 11 bases fitting TRBD2. From germline, CDR1 is SGHVS and CDR2 FQNEAQ. J was trimmed by 2 bases and V by 5 bases; bases with no gene match: 6. The CDR3 is 16 residues long. In DNA form, the CDR3 reads TGTGCCAGCAGCAAAACTAGCGGGAGATTCACAGATACGCAGTATTTT. It is translated as CASSKTSGRFTDTQYF.

The chain employs TRBV19 and TRBJ2-3, with D tentatively TRBD2 (6 bases). With 3 bases removed from V and 5 bases from J, the gap between germline ends came to 18 bases. The CDR3 totals 16 residues. The germline CDR1 and CDR2 sequences are LNHDA and SQIVND (reference sequence). CDR3 sequence: CASSIGPPSSVDTQYF. The CDR3 DNA is TGTGCCAGTAGTATTGGCCCCCCGTCTAGCGTAGATACGCAGTATTTT.

This clone was observed once. DNA of the CDR3: TGTGCCAGCAGCTTAAGTGGTACTAGCGGAAAAGAGACCCAGTACTTC. It specifies CASSLSGTSGKETQYF. The chain links TRBV7-3 to TRBJ2-5; 8 bases line up with TRBD2. This CDR3 has 16 residues. With V trimmed by 1 base and J by 3 bases, 7 bases remained unmatched. Germline assignment: CDR1 SGHTA and CDR2 FQGTGA.

The genes are TRBV5-4 and TRBJ2-5; D remains ambiguous. V was shortened by 3 bases and J by 2 bases, with 8 bases between the two germline ends. The CDR3 loop spans 13 amino acids. The V gene's germline CDR1 is SGHNT and CDR2 YYREEE (reference sequence). The CDR3 nucleotides read TGTGCCAGCAGCTGGCAAGATCAAGAGACCCAGTACTTC. This translates into CASSWQDQETQYF.